A single TCR beta chain is shown here with its context. Its binding antigen is unknown. One base away there is no much larger clone; base qualities are not given. The donors were healthy, HIV-negative adults with no recently reported acute infections or vaccinations. Every donor was a Caucasian adult living in Nashville, Tennessee, USA. For unsorted samples, 85 million to 100 million PBMCs were counted, and genomic DNA was extracted using the QIAamp DNA Blood Mini kit. Blood was obtained by leukapheresis, after which PBMCs were separated by Ficoll-Histopaque density gradient centrifugation and cryopreserved in liquid nitrogen vapor phase. The CDR3 spans 15 residues, from the cysteine through the phenylalanine. The only DNA kept is the CDR3, 45 bases in frame from the first base. V sheds 5 bases and J sheds 0 bases, leaving 11 bases between their ends. Via the germline V gene, CDR1 is SNHLY and CDR2 FYNNEI.

This specimen comes from a study of shared clonotypes between healthy human individuals (dated by TCRdb to 2019 to 2021). About the study as a whole: Three men and two women, aged 18 to 49 years, made up the cohort. The study deeply sequenced blood TCR repertoires of five healthy adults to estimate repertoire size and the extent of clonotype sharing between individuals. To increase sequencing depth and limit assay-specific biases, different laboratories used diverse techniques to prepare libraries and sequence TCR repertoires. Per donor, leukapheresis produced somewhere between about 0.94 and 10 billion PBMCs.

Using the deep immunoSEQ assay, multiplex PCR amplified TCR CDR3 regions from genomic DNA. For each cell subset, the extracted genomic DNA was distributed evenly across all wells of several immunoSEQ 96-well plates, and each plate served as one replicate. For unsorted PBMC, each replicate PCR was loaded with around 300 ng genomic DNA, equivalent to tens of thousands of T cell genomes. Ten immunoSEQ deep assay plates were used to sequence the unsorted PBMC genomic DNA. Purified libraries were quantified with a Qubit 3.0 fluorometer, sized on a Bioanalyzer 2100, and re-quantified with the KAPA Library Quantification kit. Every immunoSEQ 96-well plate was sequenced on a separate single-read 150-cycle Illumina NextSeq 550 flow cell. As for how the authors treated the data: Because the immunoSEQ output held only junctional sequences and lacked quality scores, the filtering could not match the filtering applied to full-length reads. To assign V/J genes and CDR3, sequences were annotated against IMGT germline references using PyIR, a Python wrapper for IgBLAST v1.9. Reads were filtered out if the reads had weak V/J assignments (E-value above 1e-6), no CDR3, stop codons, out-of-frame junctions, or ambiguous translated residues. A V3J clonotype was defined by an identical inferred V gene, J gene, and CDR3 amino acid sequence. To compute the percentage overlap between repertoires, the number of shared unique clonotypes was divided by the size of the smaller repertoire. Repertoire richness was assessed with RTK rarefaction, the Chao1 estimator, and Recon v2.1 estimates of unobserved clonotypes. TCRdb took over this immuneACCESS table, retaining in-frame rearrangements with V and J assigned. Such tables are incomplete; in checked studies, under half of the missing clones stem from an unresolved V gene, and the remainder is unexplained. The V and J calls and clone size come from that table; D and trimming were worked out from the DNA. The sample includes some 510,000 clones, with 79% observed a single time. The top ten clones comprise 10% to 15% of the sample.

Overall study outcomes, separate from this receptor: The small number of donors limited the genetic and exposure-history diversity represented. Pairwise subsampling led to the expectation that sequencing depth would affect the degree of clonotype sharing among donors. Sampling was restricted to blood, and TCR repertoires in tissue are likely to differ from TCR repertoires in blood.

The sequenced sample was PBMCs. The chain was built from TRBV2 and TRBJ1-5; the D gene lacks a confident call. The source is a woman aged 40 to 55 in good health. Some clones in this sample may be carry-over from other donors' samples. The CDR3 reads as follows: CASSLGYYSNQPQHF. The DNA is TGTGCCAGCAGTCTCGGATACTATAGCAATCAGCCCCAGCATTTT.